This note documents a single T cell receptor (beta chain) sequence. What it binds is not known. The CDR3 has 13 amino acids. The V and J ends lost 1 base and 15 bases respectively, with 15 bases between them. Germline assignment: CDR1 SGHVS and CDR2 FQNEAQ. Generated by immunoSEQ multiplex PCR, the TCRdb table keeps only in-frame clones and is missing some. The profile covers about 110,000 clones, with about 90% appearing a single time and about 6.6% taken by the ten largest. The record originates from a study of T cell responses to AZD1222 COVID-19 vaccine. Study overall: Timing groups of about 4 and about 12 weeks for second doses were pooled.

General study results and limits: Spike regions recognized by vaccine-associated CD4 TCRs spanned the protein, led by 160-218 and 743-854. Once two AZD1222 doses were given, Spike-specific TCR breadth and depth went up. In a largely white British group with more females than males, clonal diversity was possibly underestimated.

The receptor was derived from an adult in good health. The material was peripheral blood, obtained on day 0 of AZD1222 vaccination. This chain joins TRBV7-8 and TRBJ2-2; tentatively, D is TRBD2 (5 bases). The CDR3 bases are TGTGCCAGCAGCTTAGGGCAGCTTCGGGATTTGTTTTTT. This encodes CASSLGQLRDLFF.